This T cell receptor (beta chain) stems from a study of CD8 T cells in ankylosing spondylitis. The study's findings and limits: CD8+ by phenotype, disease-linked clones were relatively rare in peripheral blood. Past studies reported some motif variants in reactive arthritis synovial fluid and blood. The study identified a TCR beta motif of under ten highly homologous variants that appeared characteristic of ankylosing spondylitis blood.

CDR3 length: 16 residues. Germline V gene lookup returns CDR1 SGHVS and CDR2 FNYEAQ. Trimming cost V 2 bases and J 4 bases, with 16 bases left between them. Making the TCR beta libraries involved quantitative 5'-RACE with molecular barcodes. In TCRdb, the 5' RACE reads were re-called with MiXCR into one record per CDR3 protein. Of 500,000 to 550,000 distinct CDR3 sequences listed, roughly 13% are singletons. This clonotype was seen only a few times. Its antigen is undetermined. The sequence was collected from a male donor with ankylosing spondylitis. The sample taken for sequencing was blood, either unsorted or a sorted T cell fraction (not recorded which). The chain links TRBV7-6 to TRBJ2-3; tentatively, D is TRBD2 (7 bases). DNA of the CDR3: TGTGCCAGCAGCTTAAGGGGGGAGGGCCCGGCAGATACGCAGTATTTT. Protein product: CASSLRGEGPADTQYF.